One sample yielded the 20 T cell receptor beta chains listed below, sequenced in a study of blood T cell repertoires in COVID-19. Clones were read by immunoSEQ multiplex PCR, and TCRdb kept only the in-frame ones, dropping some. This sample has a few hundred thousand clones; approximately 89% occur once, and the top ten carry more than 9%. Sequencing was done on a sample of peripheral blood. The receptor set was obtained from a woman aged 25 to 39 with COVID-19, enrolled during active disease.

The chain combines TRBV4-1 with TRBJ2-2, with a possible D match to TRBD2 (7 bases). The V and J ends lost 3 bases and 3 bases respectively, with 17 bases between them. Germline values: CDR1 MGHRA, CDR2 YSYEKL. This CDR3 contains 17 residues. CDR3 amino acids: CASSHGGQRGYTGELFF. For the CDR3, the DNA is TGCGCCAGCAGCCATGGGGGCCAGCGGGGCTACACCGGGGAGCTGTTTTTT.

This clone was seen more than once but under ten times. This rearrangement joins TRBV5-4 to TRBJ2-7; weak D call: TRBD2 (5 bases). The CDR3 loop spans 14 amino acids. V was trimmed by 0 bases and J by 3 bases, leaving 10 bases between them. Germline V gives CDR1 SGHNT, CDR2 YYREEE (reference sequence). The CDR3 region has the DNA TGTGCCAGCAGCTTGGACAGCGGTAGCTACGAGCAGTACTTC. Translation gives CASSLDSGSYEQYF.

This chain links TRBV28 with TRBJ2-5; 7 nucleotides line up with TRBD1. CDR3 length: 13 residues. V was clipped by 5 bases and J by 5 bases; unmatched bases: 5. Germline assignment: CDR1 MDHEN and CDR2 SYDVKM. CDR3 DNA: TGTGCCAGCAGTCGACAGGGATGGGAGACCCAGTACTTC. As protein: CASSRQGWETQYF.

The rearrangement joins TRBV12-3 or TRBV12-4 to TRBJ1-4, with unresolved D. The V end lost 5 bases, the J end lost 8 bases, and 12 bases lay between the germline ends. The CDR3 has 13 amino acids. CDR3 nucleotide sequence: TGTGCCAGCAGTGGGAGTTTTGGAGAAAAACTGTTTTTT. Its translation is CASSGSFGEKLFF.

The chain employs TRBV6-5 and TRBJ1-1; D not certain. The CDR3 runs to 13 residues. Germline-derived CDR1 and CDR2 are MNHEY and SVGAGI. Trimming removed 6 bases at V and 4 bases at J, with 12 bases between. The CDR3 spells CASSRNRGTEAFF. In DNA form, the CDR3 reads TGTGCCAGCAGCCGAAACCGGGGCACTGAAGCTTTCTTT.

Notes on this clone: The same CDR3 is also encoded by other DNA sequences in this sample. The chain recombines TRBV18 with TRBJ2-6; D uncertain. CDR3 length: 14 amino acids. Per germline, CDR1 KGHSH and CDR2 LQKENI. Trimming removed 3 bases from V and 0 bases from J, with 3 bases in between. In nucleotides, the CDR3 is TGTGCCAGCTCACCCAGCTCTGGGGCCAACGTCCTGACTTTC. This codes for CASSPSSGANVLTF.

This sequence joins TRBV6-5 and TRBJ2-2; 8 bases line up with TRBD2. With V trimmed by 0 bases and J by 6 bases, 3 bases remained unmatched. This CDR3 comprises 15 residues. Germline CDR1 MNHEY, CDR2 SVGAGI. CDR3 DNA: TGTGCCAGCAGTTACTCAGGGACTAGAGCCGGGGAGCTGTTTTTT. Its translation is CASSYSGTRAGELFF.

The genes are TRBV2 and TRBJ2-2; 7 bases agree with TRBD2. The CDR3 covers 15 residues. The trim removed 1 base at V and 6 bases at J, leaving 5 bases unmatched. In germline, CDR1 is SNHLY, CDR2 FYNNEI. The CDR3 here is CASSEGPGLAGELFF. The CDR3 DNA reads TGTGCCAGCAGTGAAGGCCCCGGACTAGCCGGGGAGCTGTTTTTT.

The chain recombines TRBV2 with TRBJ2-2; 12 nucleotides line up with TRBD2. CDR3 length: 15 residues. Germline CDR1 is SNHLY and CDR2 is FYNNEI. The J segment lost 3 bases and the V segment lost 7 bases, leaving 3 bases of the junction unmatched. This CDR3 reads CASNRLAGDTGELFF. The CDR3, as DNA: TGTGCCAGCAACCGACTAGCGGGAGACACCGGGGAGCTGTTTTTT.

J is TRBJ1-2 and V is TRBV6-5; D gene uncertain. Per the germline V gene, CDR1 is MNHEY and CDR2 is SVGAGI. The CDR3 is 14 residues long. The ends were cut back, 2 bases at V and 5 bases at J, with 12 bases in the middle. CDR3 nucleotides: TGTGCCAGCAGTTACGGAAGGCGGCAGTATGGCTACACCTTC. It specifies CASSYGRRQYGYTF.

This chain links TRBV25-1 with TRBJ1-2, with D perhaps matching TRBD1 (5 bases). CDR3 length equals 16 residues. V lost 4 bases and J lost 7, with 22 bases in between. Germline V CDR1 and CDR2: MGHDK, SYGVNS. For the CDR3, the DNA is TGTGCCAGCAGTGGGGGGAGGGACCAACCAACTATTGGCTACACCTTC. This gives the protein CASSGGRDQPTIGYTF.

This clone occurred once. The chain combines TRBV5-4 with TRBJ1-1; unclear D gene. This CDR3 is 16 amino acids long. V lost 0 bases, J lost 1 base, and 13 bases lay in between. Germline CDR1 and CDR2: SGHNT and YYREEE (reference sequence). The CDR3 sequence: CASSLAASAANTEAFF. As DNA, the CDR3 is TGTGCCAGCAGCTTGGCGGCGTCGGCGGCGAACACTGAAGCTTTCTTT.

The chain combines TRBV19 with TRBJ2-1, with 9 bases that match TRBD2. The CDR3 is 15 residues long. CDR1 LNHDA and CDR2 SQIVND come from the germline V gene (reference sequence). Germline trimming cut 5 bases from V and 9 bases from J; bases unmatched to any gene: 11. The CDR3 spells CASSLSSGGDGEQFF. Here the CDR3 DNA reads TGTGCCAGTAGTCTCAGTAGCGGGGGAGATGGTGAGCAGTTCTTC. Full variable domain (remainder filled in from reference TRBV19 and TRBJ2-1): DGGITQSPKYLFRKEGQNVTLSCEQNLNHDAMYWYRQDPGQGLRLIYYSQIVNDFQKGDIAEGYSVSREKKESFPLTVTSAQKNPTAFYLCASSLSSGGDGEQFFGPGTRLTVL.

This clone was found a few times. The V gene is TRBV6-5, the J gene TRBJ2-1; 12 nucleotides line up with TRBD2. Looked up from germline, CDR1 is MNHEY and CDR2 is SVGAGI. This CDR3 contains 14 residues. V lost 8 bases and J lost 7; bases outside the gene matches: 6. The CDR3 region is CASAGLAGLNEQFF. The CDR3 nucleotides read TGTGCCAGCGCCGGACTAGCGGGACTTAATGAGCAGTTCTTC.

The genes are TRBV7-3 and TRBJ2-3; possible D gene TRBD1, 5 bases. Trimming removed 4 bases at V and 2 bases at J, with 10 bases between. This CDR3 has 14 amino acids. From germline, CDR1 is SGHTA and CDR2 FQGTGA. Written as DNA, the CDR3 is TGTGCCAGCAGCTCCCAGGGTACCACAGATACGCAGTATTTT. Its translation: CASSSQGTTDTQYF.

This chain connects TRBV6-1 to TRBJ2-7, with D possibly being TRBD1 (6 bases). Germline V CDR1 and CDR2: MNHNS, SASEGT. The CDR3 consists of 14 residues. V lost 1 base, J lost 2 bases, and 9 bases lay in between. The CDR3 region is CASSEVPGAYEQYF. CDR3 sequence (DNA): TGTGCCAGCAGTGAAGTCCCAGGGGCCTACGAGCAGTACTTC.

This clone came up once. This chain connects TRBV28 to TRBJ1-2, with D perhaps TRBD1 (6 bases). V lost 6 bases to trimming and J lost 8 bases, with 22 bases between them. Germline lookup yields CDR1 MDHEN and CDR2 SYDVKM. The CDR3 spans 15 residues. CDR3 sequence (DNA): TGTGCCAGCAGACCTCAAGGGGGAAGTTCTAGAGGCTACACCTTC. The encoded protein is CASRPQGGSSRGYTF.

The chain employs TRBV5-1 and TRBJ2-3; 15 positions match TRBD2. V lost 3 bases to trimming and J lost 1 base; unmatched junction nucleotides: 12. Germline values: CDR1 SGHRS, CDR2 YFSETQ. The CDR3 has 20 residues. CDR3 coding DNA: TGCGCCAGCAGCTGGAAAGGACTAGCGGGAGGGAAGGGTGGCACAGATACGCAGTATTTT. It codes for CASSWKGLAGGKGGTDTQYF. Based on the CDR3 plus reference TRBV5-1 and TRBJ2-3, the full variable domain is KAGVTQTPRYLIKTRGQQVTLSCSPISGHRSVSWYQQTPGQGLQFLFEYFSETQRNKGNFPGRFSGRQFSNSRSEMNVSTLELGDSALYLCASSWKGLAGGKGGTDTQYFGPGTRLTVL.

The rearrangement uses TRBV10-3 and TRBJ1-1; 9 nucleotides agree with TRBD1. The CDR3 sequence is 14 residues long. Trimming removed 0 bases from V and 7 bases from J; junction bases left unmatched: 3. The germline CDR1 and CDR2 sequences are ENHRY and SYGVKD. The CDR3 sequence is CAISESGQGGEAFF. As DNA, the CDR3 is TGTGCCATCAGTGAGTCGGGACAGGGTGGTGAAGCTTTCTTT.

This chain connects TRBV9 to TRBJ2-3; TRBD2 matches 9 bases. This CDR3 has 14 residues. J lost 2 bases, V lost 6 bases, and 4 bases had no gene match. Per germline, CDR1 SGDLS and CDR2 YYNGEE. CDR3 DNA: TGTGCCAGCACTAGCGGGACTTACACAGATACGCAGTATTTT. Protein sequence: CASTSGTYTDTQYF.